The clone carrying this T cell receptor (beta chain) was observed a handful of times. Its antigen is as yet unknown. This sample is part of a study of T cell repertoires in cytomegalovirus infection. Findings and caveats of the study: Clonotype analysis showed dominance of the ex vivo response by HLA-C-restricted CMV-specific TCR beta clonotypes. Carriage of CMV together with the relevant HLA was identifiable through cumulative public TCR beta family frequency.

TCRdb used MiXCR to reprocess the reads, holding one entry per CDR3 protein. This sample has roughly 230,000 distinct CDR3 sequences, with about 18% found just once. The CDR3 contains 14 residues. Looked up from germline, CDR1 is SGHKS and CDR2 is YYEKEE (reference sequence). With 4 bases removed from V and 0 bases from J, the gap between germline ends came to 8 bases. The sequenced material came from CD8+ T cells from PBMCs. V usage is TRBV5-5 and J usage is TRBJ2-1; no clear D. The sequence was obtained from a human donor in good health (CMV status not recorded). Some clones in this sample may be carry-over from other donors' samples. The DNA of the CDR3 is TGTGCCAGCAGCCTTCCGAGCTCCTACAATGAGCAGTTCTTC. The encoded protein is CASSLPSSYNEQFF.